Listed here are 31 T cell receptor beta chains from one sample, sequenced in a study of low-dose radiotherapy and immunotherapy resistance in tumors (dated by TCRdb to 2022 to 2024). First-strand cDNA was synthesized using Superscript III and a set of TRAV- and TRBV-specific primers, so that both TCRalpha and TCRbeta chains were covered. A roughly 19-cycle PCR with Phusion amplified the TCRs, pairing a constant-region primer with the adapter that was attached to the V primers. The public reads were run again by TCRdb, first through fastp at Q25 and then through MiXCR, and only productive beta chains were kept. For every CDR3 protein sequence, its rows merge into one entry that carries the most common genes and DNA. This sample comprises about 18,000 distinct CDR3 sequences, approximately 70% of them detected only once. The ten most abundant clones make up under 6.5% of the sample. The receptors were sampled from a human donor with advanced metastatic prostate, ovarian, gallbladder or colorectal cancer (not recorded which). This table probably holds off-target reads from a library built for another chain.

The chain links TRBV29-1 to TRBJ1-1, with D perhaps TRBD1 (6 bases). Trimming removed 7 bases at V and 2 bases at J, with 17 bases between. The CDR3 sequence is 14 residues long. Germline V gene sequence: CDR1 SQVTM, CDR2 ANQGSEA. The CDR3 nucleotides read TGCAGCGCCCAACCAACAGGGATTAACACTGAAGCTTTCTTT. Residues: CSAQPTGINTEAFF.

This clonotype has only a few counts. The V gene is TRBV5-6, the J gene TRBJ2-5; D remains ambiguous. The ends were cut back, 0 bases at V and 5 bases at J, with 8 bases in the middle. The length of the CDR3 is 13 residues. Germline-derived CDR1 and CDR2 are SGHDT and YYEEEE. This chain's CDR3 is CASSLGGFETQYF. In DNA form, the CDR3 reads TGTGCCAGCAGCTTGGGGGGATTTGAGACCCAGTACTTC.

This rearrangement joins TRBV4-3 to TRBJ2-4; 11 bases fit TRBD2. CDR1 and CDR2 from the germline V gene are LGHNA and YSLEER. V gave up 0 bases and J gave up 0 bases; unmatched junction bases: 16. CDR3 size: 22 residues. The CDR3 loop reads CASSQDRIAVAGGRVAKNIQYF. The CDR3 coding sequence is TGCGCCAGCAGCCAAGATCGAATTGCGGTAGCGGGGGGGAGGGTAGCCAAAAACATTCAGTACTTC.

CDR3 region: CASSEREGQPQHF. Here the CDR3 DNA reads TGTGCCAGCAGTGAAAGGGAAGGTCAGCCCCAGCATTTT. V and J are TRBV6-2 or TRBV6-3 and TRBJ1-5, with D unresolved. The CDR3 has 13 residues. From germline, CDR1 is MNHEY and CDR2 SVGEGT. The ends were cut back, 5 bases at V and 6 bases at J, with 11 bases in the middle.

The chain links TRBV6-1 to TRBJ2-1, with 10 bases lining up with TRBD1. The junction had 8 bases not matched to a gene; V was cut back by 10 bases and J by 5 bases. The CDR3 has 14 residues. Germline CDR1 MNHNS, CDR2 SASEGT. Written as DNA, the CDR3 is TGTGCCACTCTCAGACAGGGGGCTAACAATGAGCAGTTCTTC. Amino acid sequence: CATLRQGANNEQFF.

The J gene is TRBJ1-5, the V gene TRBV7-3; D not resolved. V was trimmed by 5 bases and J by 0 bases, leaving 5 bases between them. The germline V gene encodes CDR1 SGHTA and CDR2 FQGTGA. CDR3 length: 13 residues. CDR3 in DNA: TGTGCCAGCAGCCCTGATAGCAATCAGCCCCAGCATTTT. It encodes CASSPDSNQPQHF. Using reference TRBV7-3 and TRBJ1-5 for the parts outside the CDR3, the full variable domain is GAGVSQTPSNKVTEKGKYVELRCDPISGHTALYWYRQSLGQGPEFLIYFQGTGAADDSGLPNDRFFAVRPEGSVSTLKIQRTERGDSAVYLCASSPDSNQPQHFGDGTRLSIL.

The V call is TRBV28, the J call TRBJ2-7, with a possible D match to TRBD1 (7 bases). This CDR3 has 14 residues. The germline V gene encodes CDR1 MDHEN and CDR2 SYDVKM. With 7 bases removed from V and 5 bases from J, the gap between germline ends came to 18 bases. CDR3 bases: TGTGCCAGCAACCTACAGGGGAGGACGGACGAGCAGTACTTC. Residues: CASNLQGRTDEQYF.

This chain connects TRBV5-1 to TRBJ2-3, with 7 positions matching TRBD1. Unmatched junction bases numbered 6, after V lost 3 bases and J lost 2 bases. Germline lookup yields CDR1 SGHRS and CDR2 YFSETQ. The CDR3 consists of 15 residues. The CDR3 bases are TGCGCCAGCAGCTCGGGACAGATTCACACAGATACGCAGTATTTT. It translates to CASSSGQIHTDTQYF.

The rearrangement joins TRBV11-2 to TRBJ2-5, with D uncertain. Deletions cut 1 base from V and 3 bases from J, with 6 bases between. This CDR3 contains 13 residues. Per germline, CDR1 SGHAT and CDR2 FQNNGV. In nucleotides, the CDR3 is TGTGCCAGCAGCTTAGGGGCAGAAGAGACCCAGTACTTC. The encoded protein is CASSLGAEETQYF.

This chain joins TRBV28 and TRBJ2-7; 15 bases are shared with TRBD2. The CDR3 totals 14 residues. Germline assignment: CDR1 MDHEN and CDR2 SYDVKM. V dropped 7 bases and J dropped 6; count of bases not matched to a gene: 4. The CDR3 sequence is CASTWTSGRGEQYF. CDR3 DNA sequence: TGTGCCAGCACTTGGACTAGCGGGAGGGGCGAGCAGTACTTC.

This clonotype has a handful of counts. The V gene is TRBV5-6, the J gene TRBJ2-2; maybe TRBD1 (5 bases). The V end lost 3 bases, the J end lost 4 bases, and 10 bases lay between the germline ends. The CDR3 loop spans 14 amino acids. Germline V gene sequence: CDR1 SGHDT, CDR2 YYEEEE. The CDR3 DNA is TGTGCCAGCAGCTGGCGACAGTCCACCGGGGAGCTGTTTTTT. This sequence encodes CASSWRQSTGELFF.

This chain connects TRBV9 to TRBJ2-1; 8 positions agree with TRBD1. After removal of 4 bases from V and 6 bases from J, the junction contained 9 bases not matched to a gene. Germline values: CDR1 SGDLS, CDR2 YYNGEE. The CDR3 consists of 15 residues. The CDR3 DNA sequence: TGTGCCAGCAGCCCTGGACAGGGATGGGGCAATGAGCAGTTCTTC. Protein: CASSPGQGWGNEQFF.

This chain links TRBV5-1 with TRBJ2-2; D unclear. Trimming left V 5 bases short and J 3 bases short, with 11 bases between. The CDR3 spans 14 residues. Germline V gives CDR1 SGHRS, CDR2 YFSETQ. The CDR3 bases are TGCGCCAGCAGTCGGAAGGTCGACACCGGGGAGCTGTTTTTT. This codes for CASSRKVDTGELFF.

The chain has TRBV5-1 and TRBJ2-3; 8 nucleotides match TRBD2. Unmatched junction bases numbered 7, after V lost 7 bases and J lost 3 bases. The CDR3 covers 14 residues. Germline loops: CDR1 SGHRS, CDR2 YFSETQ. CDR3 loop: CASGAGGRTDTQYF. The CDR3 DNA reads as TGCGCCAGCGGCGCGGGGGGCCGAACAGATACGCAGTATTTT.

The chain links TRBV10-3 to TRBJ1-1; D call uncertain. Germline CDR1 ENHRY, CDR2 SYGVKD. With 10 bases removed from V and 1 base from J, the gap between germline ends came to 10 bases. This CDR3 has 12 residues. CDR3 nucleotides: TGTGCCACAAAAGAAGGGAACACTGAAGCTTTCTTT. This encodes CATKEGNTEAFF.

The chain joins TRBV12-3 or TRBV12-4 to TRBJ2-7, with 8 bases aligning to TRBD1. With V trimmed by 6 bases and J by 2 bases, 9 bases remained unmatched. The CDR3 is 15 amino acids. CDR3 DNA: TGTGCCAGCAGCTTCGGACAGGGTCGAGCCTACGAGCAGTACTTC. It is translated as CASSFGQGRAYEQYF.

The rearrangement uses TRBV30 and TRBJ2-5, with 9 bases fitting TRBD2. Per the germline V gene, CDR1 is GTSNPN and CDR2 is SVGIG (reference sequence). V gave up 1 base and J gave up 3 bases; unmatched junction bases: 6. This CDR3 spans 15 amino acids. CDR3 protein: CAWSASGVLEETQYF. For the CDR3, the DNA is TGTGCCTGGAGTGCTAGCGGGGTCTTAGAAGAGACCCAGTACTTC. The full variable domain, in which reference TRBV30 and TRBJ2-5 provide the parts outside the CDR3, is SQTIHQWPATLVQPVGSPLSLECTVEGTSNPNLYWYRQAAGRGLQLLFYSVGIGQISSEVPQNLSASRPQDRQFILSSKKLLLSDSGFYLCAWSASGVLEETQYFGPGTRLLVL.

The genes are TRBV4-1 and TRBJ1-2; no firm D call. The CDR3 consists of 17 residues. Trimming took 0 bases from V and 0 from J, leaving 14 bases between them. Germline assignment: CDR1 MGHRA and CDR2 YSYEKL. The CDR3 DNA reads as TGCGCCAGCAGCCAAGAGGCTCAAGGGATTTCTAACTATGGCTACACCTTC. Translating gives CASSQEAQGISNYGYTF.

The sample holds a few counts of this clonotype. The chain is built from TRBV4-2 and TRBJ2-1; D perhaps matches TRBD2 (6 bases). The CDR3 length is 12 residues. In germline, CDR1 is LGHNA, CDR2 YNFKEQ. V shed 5 bases and J shed 6 bases, with 8 bases lying between them. CDR3 in DNA: TGTGCCAGCAGCATGACTAGCAATGAGCAGTTCTTC. Translation: CASSMTSNEQFF.

This rearrangement joins TRBV10-3 to TRBJ2-2; TRBD1 aligns across 8 bases. V shed 6 bases and J 6 bases; nucleotides not matched to a gene: 6. The CDR3 loop spans 14 amino acids. CDR1 and CDR2 (germline): ENHRY, SYGVKD. The CDR3 is CAIRTGDNPGELFF. CDR3 sequence (DNA): TGTGCCATCAGGACAGGGGACAACCCCGGGGAGCTGTTTTTT.

In nucleotides, the CDR3 is TGTGCCAGCAGTTTGGGGGGCCCCATATATTTT. As protein: CASSLGGPIYF. This chain uses TRBV28 with TRBJ1-3; tentatively, D is TRBD1 (6 bases). Germline CDR1 MDHEN, CDR2 SYDVKM. V was trimmed by 3 bases and J by 11 bases, leaving 8 bases between them. The CDR3 covers 11 residues.

The rearrangement links TRBV2 to TRBJ2-3; D gene unclear. Germline CDR1 and CDR2: SNHLY and FYNNEI. The CDR3 extends over 13 amino acids. V was cut by 6 bases and J by 8 bases, with 15 bases left in between. Here the CDR3 reads CASSASTSGTQYF. The CDR3 DNA reads TGTGCCAGCAGCGCTAGTACTTCCGGTACGCAGTATTTT. Full variable domain (remainder filled in from reference TRBV2 and TRBJ2-3): EPEVTQTPSHQVTQMGQEVILRCVPISNHLYFYWYRQILGQKVEFLVSFYNNEISEKSEIFDDQFSVERPDGSNFTLKIRSTKLEDSAMYFCASSASTSGTQYFGPGTRLTVL.

This clonotype was picked up a small number of times. The gene calls are TRBV28 and TRBJ1-3, with D perhaps TRBD1 (5 bases). The CDR3 spans 15 residues. Trimming took 5 bases from V and 0 from J, leaving 11 bases between them. Germline values: CDR1 MDHEN, CDR2 SYDVKM. CDR3 DNA sequence: TGTGCCAGCAGTCAGAGGAGGGGCTCTGGAAACACCATATATTTT. Translation gives CASSQRRGSGNTIYF.

The chain uses TRBV15 and TRBJ2-7; D not resolved. Germline V gene lookup returns CDR1 LNHNV and CDR2 YYDKDF (reference sequence). This CDR3 contains 17 residues. V was cut by 0 bases and J by 4 bases, with 19 bases left in between. CDR3 bases: TGTGCCACCAGCAGAGATAAGGGTATAATCTATGGGTACGAGCAGTACTTC. Protein product: CATSRDKGIIYGYEQYF.

The chain carries TRBV7-6 and TRBJ1-4; maybe TRBD1 (5 bases). CDR1 SGHVS and CDR2 FNYEAQ come from the germline V gene. V shed 4 bases and J shed 5 bases, with 14 bases lying between them. The CDR3 sequence is 15 residues long. CDR3 in amino acids: CASSSEPGRNEKLFF. CDR3 sequence (DNA): TGTGCCAGCAGCTCAGAACCGGGACGCAATGAAAAACTGTTTTTT.

The J gene is TRBJ2-1, the V gene TRBV7-9; either TRBD1 or TRBD2 may fit D (7 bases each). Trimming shortened V by 5 bases and J by 2 bases, and 13 bases separated the two germline ends. Germline CDR1 is SEHNR and CDR2 is FQNEAQ (reference sequence). This CDR3 spans 15 amino acids. The CDR3 reads CASSRQGGPYNEQFF. The CDR3 DNA reads as TGTGCCAGCAGCAGACAGGGAGGGCCCTACAATGAGCAGTTCTTC.

In this sample, this clonotype turned up a few times. The rearrangement links TRBV5-1 to TRBJ2-7; possible D gene TRBD1, 6 bases. The germline V and J ends were trimmed by 4 bases and 4 bases, with 12 bases remaining between them. Germline V gene data show CDR1 as SGHRS and CDR2 as YFSETQ. The CDR3 runs 13 residues. The DNA of the CDR3 is TGCGCCAGCAGCACAGACAGGAATTACGAGCAGTACTTC. It translates to CASSTDRNYEQYF.

Sample share makes this clonotype medium-sized (0.01 to 0.1%). This chain connects TRBV29-1 to TRBJ2-5, with TRBD1 matching 9 bases. This CDR3 has 12 amino acids. J was trimmed by 5 bases and V by 7 bases; bases with no gene match: 5. Germline V lookup: CDR1 SQVTM, CDR2 ANQGSEA. The CDR3 nucleotides are TGCAGCGAACAGGGGGCTGGGGAGACCCAGTACTTC. Protein product: CSEQGAGETQYF.

In this sample, this clonotype turned up a few times. This chain uses TRBV29-1 with TRBJ2-1; D uncertain. Germline V gene data show CDR1 as SQVTM and CDR2 as ANQGSEA. V was trimmed by 6 bases and J by 2 bases, leaving 5 bases between them. This CDR3 has 11 amino acids. The CDR3 bases are TGCAGCGTCTCAGCCTACAATGAGCAGTTCTTC. Amino acid sequence: CSVSAYNEQFF.

The rearrangement uses TRBV7-2 and TRBJ1-2; 8 bases line up with TRBD1. Per the germline V gene, CDR1 is SGHTA and CDR2 is FQGNSA. The J segment lost 5 bases and the V segment lost 5 bases, leaving 4 bases of the junction unmatched. The CDR3 contains 13 residues. The CDR3 bases are TGTGCCAGCAGCGTGACAGGGGCTTATGGCTACACCTTC. Translating gives CASSVTGAYGYTF.

The chain recombines TRBV7-2 with TRBJ2-6; D gene unclear. The V gene's germline CDR1 is SGHTA and CDR2 FQGNSA. This CDR3 has 15 residues. Trimming pared 1 base from V and 1 base from J, leaving 5 bases between. CDR3 in DNA: TGTGCCAGCAGCTTAGGGTTGTCTGGGGCCAACGTCCTGACTTTC. Its protein is CASSLGLSGANVLTF.